This T cell receptor beta chain emerged from a study of blood T cell repertoires in COVID-19 (dated by TCRdb to the early 2020s). Concerning the study at large: The collaborator samples originated in the United States, Italy and Spain and spanned the acute and convalescent phases of COVID-19. The prospective study material was composed of cDNA or gDNA derived from T cells, B-cell-depleted T cells, or PBMCs. Deeply sampled blood TCRbeta repertoires from subjects exposed to, actively infected with, or recovered from COVID-19 were included in the dataset. The repertoires were released in a freely available public database intended as a resource for research on the immune response to SARS-CoV-2. Samples came from the ongoing ImmuneRACE study (first 160 participants) plus 1,254 subjects from 6 global collaborators. Nearly every sample came with metadata listing a de-identified subject ID, COVID-19 status, age in years and sex. Where available, HLA class I and class II types were obtained from metadata supplied by the sample provider rather than from assay-based typing.

The study at large found these results: How much clinical and demographic metadata was included differed by source and by participant, and the metadata was provided uncurated.

As encoded in the germline V gene, CDR1 is SGHTA while CDR2 is FQGNSA. V is cut back by 5 bases and J by 1 base, with 13 bases in the junction unmatched. The CDR3 contains 19 residues, cysteine and phenylalanine counted. The only DNA kept is the CDR3, 57 bases in frame from the first base. The immunoSEQ Assay, a bias-controlled multiplex PCR, was used to amplify TCRbeta CDR3 regions from genomic DNA. From the authors' description of their analysis: The number of nucleated cells in each sample was estimated by amplification of reference gene primers within the assay. Sequence reads were collapsed and filtered to measure the absolute abundance of every unique TCRbeta CDR3 rearrangement. Productive Simpson clonality was computed per sample as the square root of Simpson's diversity index over productive rearrangements. What TCRdb holds here is the immuneACCESS table cut down to in-frame rearrangements. Part of the clones is not present; checked against another copy, under half of the missing clones reflect an unresolved V gene, and the others are unexplained. V, J and clone size are taken as reported in that table, and D and trimming were inferred from the DNA itself. This sample is represented by more than 250,000 clones; roughly 86% of them were singletons. Approximately 2.6% of the sample lies in the top ten.

Enrolling through a virtual design, the prospective study's participants ranged in age from roughly 18 to 95 years and lived across 20 to 30 United States geographic areas. To assign participants to cohorts, the prospective study relied on clinical history that participants themselves reported in a screening survey and a study questionnaire. Recovered participants in ImmuneRACE Cohort 3 were defined as having two consecutive negative NP/OP PCR tests, clearance from a healthcare professional, or resolution of symptoms. Each participant in the prospective study had whole blood, serum and a nasopharyngeal or oropharyngeal swab collected by mobile phlebotomists. Over a roughly 2-month period, participants in the prospective study had the option of providing additional blood draws and questionnaires. Prospective study blood samples were shipped either frozen or at room temperature before DNA extraction.

This clone was picked up one time. Its antigen is currently not known. The sample holds no much larger clone one base away, and base qualities are not on file. The chain links TRBV7-2 with TRBJ2-2, with 10 central nucleotides matching TRBD2. The sequenced material came from PBMCs or T cells enriched from blood (not recorded which). This receptor was identified in a woman aged 18-29 years who had recovered from COVID-19. Here is the DNA: TGTGCCAGCAGCCCCAGAGGGTCTAGCGGGAGTCAGAACACCGGGGAGCTGTTTTTT. The resulting protein is CASSPRGSSGSQNTGELFF.